Shown below are 5 T cell receptor beta chains from a single sample sequenced in a study of blood T cells in healthy people across ages. A second about 6 to 11 cycle PCR used barcoded and J-beta primers. TCRdb passed the 5' RACE reads through MiXCR, listing each CDR3 protein once. This table has 1.5 million to 2 million distinct CDR3 sequences, almost 35% appearing once. Sequences were obtained from blood. These receptors originate from a woman younger than 45 in good health.

The CDR3 DNA follows: TGTGCCAGCAGCCCCTTAAAGCATAATGAGCAGTTCTTC. Translated, it gives CASSPLKHNEQFF. This chain connects TRBV7-2 to TRBJ2-1; D unresolved. This CDR3 is 13 amino acids long. CDR1 is SGHTA, CDR2 FQGNSA, per germline. Trimming pared 5 bases from V and 7 bases from J, leaving 12 bases between.

The rearrangement joins TRBV12-2 to TRBJ2-5; TRBD2 is the table's D call and was not checked against the DNA. TRBV12-2 is termed a pseudogene. The CDR3 length is 15 residues. CDR3 loop: CASRYPGLAEETQYF. As DNA, the CDR3 is TGTGCAAGTCGCTACCCGGGACTAGCGGAAGAGACCCAGTACTTC.

A word on this clonotype: A read error may account for a junction end that differs from germline. V usage is TRBV28 and J usage is TRBJ1-4, with D unclear. Germline values: CDR1 MDHEN, CDR2 SYDVKM. The CDR3 length is 12 residues. The CDR3 spells CASSFTNEELFF. The CDR3 nucleotides read TGTGCCAGCAGTTTTACTAATGAAGAACTGTTTTTT.

A few counts support this clonotype. This sequence joins TRBV3-1 and TRBJ2-3, with D tentatively TRBD2 (6 bases). This CDR3 is built from 16 residues. V gave up 1 base and J gave up 6 bases, with 17 bases separating them. From germline, CDR1 is LGHDT and CDR2 YNNKEL (reference sequence). The CDR3 nucleotides are TGTGCCAGCAGCCAAGGGTTGGGGGGAGAGCTTGATACGCAGTATTTT. Residues: CASSQGLGGELDTQYF.

The gene calls are TRBV5-6 and TRBJ2-7; 8 nucleotides line up with TRBD1. J gave up 6 bases and V 0 bases, and 5 bases lay outside the gene matches. The V gene's germline CDR1 is SGHDT and CDR2 YYEEEE. The CDR3 is made up of 14 amino acids. The CDR3 region is CASSLAGDRLEQYF. In nucleotides, the CDR3 is TGTGCCAGCAGCTTGGCCGGGGACAGGCTCGAGCAGTACTTC.